This T cell receptor beta chain was recorded in a study of T-cell reconstitution after alpha-beta-depleted transplantation in children. Germline V lookup: CDR1 SQVTM, CDR2 ANQGSEA. CDR3 length: 13 residues. The germline V and J ends were trimmed by 5 bases and 3 bases, with 12 bases remaining between them. This clonotype was observed at least ten times. No antigen is known for it. Points from the study as a whole: From newly produced T cells came most of the T-cell counts and diversity one year after transplant. Expanded graft clones numbering several hundred reportedly gave rise to alpha-beta T cells about two months after transplant. For some patients, TCRbeta diversity was high at day 60 because of recipient T cells and thymic progenitors that survived.

Preparation of the TCRbeta library used unique molecular identifiers. One entry per CDR3 protein, called by TCRdb with MiXCR from the PCR reads. This table has fewer than 700,000 distinct CDR3 sequences, 10% to 15% appearing once. Material: PBMCs, mostly from graft donor cells, obtained 360 days after TCRalphabeta/CD19-depleted stem cell transplant. The source is a male patient under 18 who had a stem cell transplant for acute myeloid leukemia, so the T cells may come from the graft donor. The genes are TRBV29-1 and TRBJ2-3, with D maybe TRBD2 (5 bases). The CDR3 is CSVTRDGTDTQYF. For the CDR3, the DNA is TGCAGCGTTACGAGGGATGGAACAGATACGCAGTATTTT.